This TCR beta chain was identified during a study of blood T cell repertoires in COVID-19. Overall study context: COVID-19 samples from acute and convalescent phases originated in the United States, Italy and Spain. T cells, B-cell-depleted T cells, or PBMCs provided the cDNA or gDNA that served as material.

The V end lost 0 bases, the J end lost 6 bases, and 4 bases lay between the germline ends. In germline, CDR1 is MNHEY, CDR2 SVGAGI. The CDR3 loop spans 12 amino acids. Authors' processing steps: The assay estimated nucleated cells by amplifying reference gene primers. The table came from immunoSEQ multiplex PCR; TCRdb's copy has only in-frame clones and leaves some out. V and J calls and clone size are given by that table; D and trimming were obtained from the DNA. The sample has some 290,000 clones, more than 85% seen once. The sequenced material came from peripheral blood. The source is a man aged 18-30 years with active or convalescent COVID-19. The chain couples TRBV6-5 to TRBJ2-3; D is uncertain. The CDR3 sequence: CASSYSRDTQYF. The CDR3 DNA is TGTGCCAGCAGTTACTCTCGGGATACGCAGTATTTT.